Described below is a single T cell receptor beta chain sequence and its context. Antigen specificity is unknown. The record originates from a study of PD-1 blockade in classical Hodgkin lymphoma. The study, taken as a whole, reports: CD4+ TCR diversity, unlike CD8+, climbed significantly by C4D1.

The germline CDR1 and CDR2 sequences are KGHSH and LQKENI. The CDR3 loop spans 16 amino acids. Trimming cost V 3 bases and J 7 bases, with 22 bases left between them. Each patient experienced a relapse that followed autologous stem cell transplantation, and brentuximab vedotin exposure varied. Complete response, partial response or progressive disease made up the best responses. Sequenced by immunoSEQ multiplex PCR; TCRdb stores in-frame clones only, minus some. Seen here are tens of thousands of clones, roughly 73% observed once, and the top ten hold approximately 15%. This chain connects TRBV18 to TRBJ2-7, with D perhaps matching TRBD1 (5 bases). This sample comprised peripheral blood mononuclear cells (PBMCs), obtained before the second cycle of nivolumab. The sequence was collected from a human donor with classical Hodgkin lymphoma. CDR3: CASSPQRSVPQGEQYF. CDR3 in DNA: TGTGCCAGCTCACCGCAGAGGTCGGTGCCCCAGGGAGAGCAGTACTTC.